One sample yielded the 20 T cell receptor beta chains listed below, sequenced in a study of shared clonotypes between healthy human individuals. Sequenced by immunoSEQ multiplex PCR; TCRdb stores in-frame clones only, minus some. The table records millions of clones, 93% of them present only once. Naive CD8 cells comprised CD45RO-negative, CCR7-positively selected cells, excluding terminally differentiated effector memory CD45RA+ cells. Sequences were obtained from naive CD8+ T cells from PBMCs. These receptors all stem from a man aged 18 to 29 in good health. Some clones in this sample may be carry-over from other donors' samples.

The chain joins TRBV30 to TRBJ2-2; 9 bases align to TRBD1. The germline V gene encodes CDR1 GTSNPN and CDR2 SVGIG (reference sequence). Trimming at V came to 7 bases and at J to 3 bases, leaving 9 bases not matched to a gene. The CDR3 is 15 residues long. In DNA, the CDR3 is TGTGCCTTACGGCGGGGACAGGGTGACACCGGGGAGCTGTTTTTT. Translated, it gives CALRRGQGDTGELFF.

The CDR3, as DNA: TGTGCCAGCAGCGCAGACAGGGCCCTTAGTGATGGCTACACCTTC. Its protein is CASSADRALSDGYTF. The J gene is TRBJ1-2, the V gene TRBV11-2, with TRBD1 identical over 7 bases. With 5 bases clipped from V and 6 bases from J, the junction kept 12 bases outside the gene matches. Per germline, CDR1 SGHAT and CDR2 FQNNGV. The CDR3 covers 15 residues. The variable domain in full, completed from reference TRBV11-2 and TRBJ1-2, reads EAGVAQSPRYKIIEKRQSVAFWCNPISGHATLYWYQQILGQGPKLLIQFQNNGVVDDSQLPKDRFSAERLKGVDSTLKIQPAKLEDSAVYLCASSADRALSDGYTFGSGTRLTVV.

The rearrangement joins TRBV7-8 to TRBJ2-1, with 8 bases matching TRBD1. Trimming removed 4 bases from V and 6 bases from J; junction bases left unmatched: 2. The CDR3 contains 13 residues. CDR1 and CDR2 (germline): SGHVS, FQNEAQ. The CDR3 nucleotides read TGTGCCAGCAGCTCGGGACAGGCCAATGAGCAGTTCTTC. It yields the protein CASSSGQANEQFF. Looking up the rest from reference TRBV7-8 and TRBJ2-1 gives the full variable domain: GAGVSQSPRYKVAKRGQDVALRCDPISGHVSLFWYQQALGQGPEFLTYFQNEAQLDKSGLPSDRFFAERPEGSVSTLKIQRTQQEDSAVYLCASSSGQANEQFFGPGTRLTVL.

The chain links TRBV7-9 to TRBJ1-1; D uncertain. The CDR3 totals 15 residues. Trimming pared 6 bases from V and 4 bases from J, leaving 18 bases between. From germline, CDR1 is SEHNR and CDR2 FQNEAQ (reference sequence). CDR3 protein: CASRPPPPGGTEAFF. CDR3 DNA sequence: TGTGCCAGCAGGCCTCCTCCTCCGGGTGGCACTGAAGCTTTCTTT.

The chain is built from TRBV6-1 and TRBJ1-1, with 8 bases that match TRBD1. Trimming took 4 bases from V and 1 from J; bases not matched to a gene: 2. The germline V gene encodes CDR1 MNHNS and CDR2 SASEGT. The CDR3 length is 14 residues. The CDR3: CASSGRGPNTEAFF. CDR3 nucleotide sequence: TGTGCCAGCAGTGGCAGGGGGCCGAACACTGAAGCTTTCTTT.

V is TRBV14 and J is TRBJ2-1, with TRBD2 matching over 7 bases. The CDR3 loop spans 15 amino acids. J was trimmed by 10 bases and V by 1 base; bases with no gene match: 10. Looked up from germline, CDR1 is SGHDN and CDR2 is FVKESK. CDR3 in DNA: TGTGCCAGCAGCCAAGTGGTGGGAGGGCCTGGCGAGCAGTTCTTC. It specifies CASSQVVGGPGEQFF. Full variable domain (rest looked up from reference TRBV14 and TRBJ2-1): EAGVTQFPSHSVIEKGQTVTLRCDPISGHDNLYWYRRVMGKEIKFLLHFVKESKQDESGMPNNRFLAERTGGTYSTLKVQPAELEDSGVYFCASSQVVGGPGEQFFGPGTRLTVL.

V is TRBV5-1 and J is TRBJ2-7; 12 bases are a match to TRBD2. V was clipped by 3 bases and J by 2 bases; unmatched bases: 3. Looked up from germline, CDR1 is SGHRS and CDR2 is YFSETQ. The CDR3 totals 15 residues. The CDR3 nucleotides are TGCGCCAGCAGCTCCCGACTAGCGGGGGCCTACGAGCAGTACTTC. It translates to CASSSRLAGAYEQYF.

J is TRBJ1-2 and V is TRBV27; 7 bases are shared with TRBD1. J was trimmed by 2 bases and V by 3 bases; bases with no gene match: 6. Germline CDR1 is MNHEY and CDR2 is SMNVEV (reference sequence). The CDR3 loop spans 15 amino acids. The CDR3 is CASSFTGTENYGYTF. CDR3 nucleotide sequence: TGTGCCAGCAGTTTCACCGGGACAGAGAACTATGGCTACACCTTC.

This rearrangement joins TRBV11-2 to TRBJ2-7; 7 positions match TRBD1. The ends lost 0 bases at V and 4 bases at J; junction bases unmatched: 6. The CDR3 has 15 residues. From germline, CDR1 is SGHAT and CDR2 FQNNGV. The CDR3 is CASSLEGRGKYEQYF. The CDR3 coding sequence is TGTGCCAGCAGCTTAGAGGGCAGGGGGAAGTACGAGCAGTACTTC. Looking up the rest from reference TRBV11-2 and TRBJ2-7 gives the full variable domain: EAGVAQSPRYKIIEKRQSVAFWCNPISGHATLYWYQQILGQGPKLLIQFQNNGVVDDSQLPKDRFSAERLKGVDSTLKIQPAKLEDSAVYLCASSLEGRGKYEQYFGPGTRLTVT.

This sequence joins TRBV7-9 and TRBJ2-1; 8 nucleotides line up with TRBD2. V shed 5 bases and J 8 bases; nucleotides not matched to a gene: 11. The CDR3 length is 15 residues. The germline CDR1 and CDR2 sequences are SEHNR and FQNEAQ (reference sequence). CDR3 sequence reads: CASSPGPGGLYEQFF. The CDR3, as DNA: TGTGCCAGCAGCCCGGGTCCGGGAGGGTTGTATGAGCAGTTCTTC. The variable domain in full, with the rest retrieved from reference TRBV7-9 and TRBJ2-1, is DTGVSQNPRHKITKRGQNVTFRCDPISEHNRLYWYRQTLGQGPEFLTYFQNEAQLEKSRLLSDRFSAERPKGSFSTLEIQRTEQGDSAMYLCASSPGPGGLYEQFFGPGTRLTVL.

DNA for the CDR3: TGTGCCAGCAGCCCCTATGGGGCTAGCGGAGATTATTACGCCTACGAGCAGTACTTC. Protein: CASSPYGASGDYYAYEQYF. This chain connects TRBV7-3 to TRBJ2-7; 7 nucleotides agree with TRBD2. The germline CDR1 and CDR2 sequences are SGHTA and FQGTGA. Trimming removed 5 bases from V and 2 bases from J; junction bases left unmatched: 21. The CDR3 is 19 residues long.

V is TRBV7-3 and J is TRBJ2-1; TRBD2 matches at 7 bases. The CDR3 totals 15 residues. CDR1 is SGHTA, CDR2 FQGTGA, per germline. Trimming removed 3 bases from V and 4 bases from J; junction bases left unmatched: 6. The CDR3 loop reads CASSLGGSPYNEQFF. DNA for the CDR3: TGTGCCAGCAGCTTGGGCGGGAGCCCTTACAATGAGCAGTTCTTC.

V is TRBV6-1 and J is TRBJ2-7, with 8 bases matching TRBD1. Germline assignment: CDR1 MNHNS and CDR2 SASEGT. The CDR3 totals 17 residues. V shed 3 bases and J 2 bases; nucleotides not matched to a gene: 12. The CDR3 bases are TGTGCCAGCAGTGATTATGCCGGGACAGGCGTCCCCTACGAGCAGTACTTC. Translating it yields CASSDYAGTGVPYEQYF.

This clone has a single count. The CDR3 region is CASSLVASARPNEQFF. CDR3 coding DNA: TGTGCCAGCAGCTTAGTAGCTAGCGCGAGGCCCAATGAGCAGTTCTTC. This chain uses TRBV11-2 with TRBJ2-1, with a possible D match to TRBD2 (6 bases). Germline V CDR1 and CDR2: SGHAT, FQNNGV. This CDR3 spans 16 amino acids. With 1 base removed from V and 6 bases from J, the gap between germline ends came to 16 bases.

The chain combines TRBV29-1 with TRBJ2-2; D is ambiguous. Germline CDR1 and CDR2: SQVTM and ANQGSEA. V lost 5 bases to trimming and J lost 3 bases, with 10 bases between them. This CDR3 comprises 13 residues. In DNA, the CDR3 is TGCAGCGTTCCGGACGTCGACACCGGGGAGCTGTTTTTT. Its protein is CSVPDVDTGELFF.

The genes are TRBV9 and TRBJ2-3; a weak D match, TRBD2 (6 bases). This CDR3 comprises 15 residues. Germline CDR1 SGDLS, CDR2 YYNGEE. Trimming cost V 3 bases and J 0 bases, with 11 bases left between them. The CDR3 is CASSASGPSTDTQYF. The CDR3 DNA reads as TGTGCCAGCAGCGCAAGCGGGCCTAGCACAGATACGCAGTATTTT. Together with reference TRBV9 and TRBJ2-3, the CDR3 gives the full variable domain: DSGVTQTPKHLITATGQRVTLRCSPRSGDLSVYWYQQSLDQGLQFLIQYYNGEERAKGNILERFSAQQFPDLHSELNLSSLELGDSALYFCASSASGPSTDTQYFGPGTRLTVL.

The chain uses TRBV4-1 and TRBJ1-2, with D unclear. The V and J ends lost 0 bases and 5 bases respectively, with 10 bases between them. In germline, CDR1 is MGHRA, CDR2 YSYEKL. The CDR3 has 14 residues. The CDR3 region has the DNA TGCGCCAGCAGCCAAGAGGGTGTGTTTTATGGCTACACCTTC. It encodes CASSQEGVFYGYTF.

This chain links TRBV19 with TRBJ1-2; D possibly corresponds to TRBD1 (5 bases). V lost 8 bases to trimming and J lost 4 bases, with 11 bases between them. Germline lookup yields CDR1 LNHDA and CDR2 SQIVND (reference sequence). This CDR3 spans 12 amino acids. In nucleotides, the CDR3 is TGTGCCAGTTTCAGACAGAGCTATGGCTACACCTTC. Its protein is CASFRQSYGYTF.

The CDR3 protein is CATPACMSASTDTQYF. In DNA, the CDR3 is TGTGCCACCCCAGCCTGTATGAGCGCCAGCACAGATACGCAGTATTTT. The rearrangement uses TRBV12-1 and TRBJ2-3; no DNA check was done on the table's D call, TRBD2. TRBV12-1 is marked as a pseudogene. The length of the CDR3 is 16 residues.

This sequence joins TRBV9 and TRBJ2-7; 9 bases fit TRBD2. CDR3 length: 18 amino acids. Germline V gene data show CDR1 as SGDLS and CDR2 as YYNGEE. With 0 bases clipped from V and 0 bases from J, the junction kept 10 bases outside the gene matches. The CDR3 loop reads CASSVGGWRTSDSYEQYF. The CDR3 DNA is TGTGCCAGCAGCGTAGGGGGCTGGAGGACTAGCGACTCCTACGAGCAGTACTTC.